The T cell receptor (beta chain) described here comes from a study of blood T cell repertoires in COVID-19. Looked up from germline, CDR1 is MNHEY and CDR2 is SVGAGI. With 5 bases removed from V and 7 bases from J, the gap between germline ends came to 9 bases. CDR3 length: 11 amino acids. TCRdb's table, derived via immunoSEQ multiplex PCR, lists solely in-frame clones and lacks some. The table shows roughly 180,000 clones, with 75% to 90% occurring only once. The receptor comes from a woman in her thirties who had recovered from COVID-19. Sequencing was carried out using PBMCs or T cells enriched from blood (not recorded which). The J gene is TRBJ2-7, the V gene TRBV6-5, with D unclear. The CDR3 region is CASSPHTEQYF. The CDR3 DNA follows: TGTGCCAGCAGTCCCCACACAGAGCAGTACTTC.